The 32 T cell receptor beta chains in this list originate from one sample, sequenced in a study of cytomegalovirus exposure and HLA in healthy donors. In the PCR, 60 Vbeta and 13 Jbeta primers were used. Clones were read by immunoSEQ multiplex PCR, and TCRdb kept only the in-frame ones, dropping some. Altogether approximately 250,000 clones are present, just under 80% being singletons, with the ten largest covering approximately 0.47%. The material sequenced was PBMCs. The receptors stem from a boy aged 5 to 17 in good health and CMV-seronegative.

This clone was observed a single time. The chain is built from TRBV11-3 and TRBJ2-5, with D possibly matching TRBD2 (5 bases). Germline V lookup: CDR1 SGHNT, CDR2 YENEEA. The length of the CDR3 is 14 residues. V was clipped by 5 bases and J by 4 bases, with 14 bases between them. CDR3 nucleotide sequence: TGTGCCAGCAGCGAAGCGGTGAGCGGAGAGACCCAGTACTTC. Translating gives CASSEAVSGETQYF.

The chain employs TRBV9 and TRBJ1-4; D not certain. Trimming left V 4 bases short and J 13 bases short, with 20 bases between. From germline, CDR1 is SGDLS and CDR2 YYNGEE. The CDR3 loop spans 14 amino acids. CDR3 amino acids: CASSQTVAQPRLFF. The CDR3 DNA reads as TGTGCCAGCAGCCAAACGGTAGCCCAACCTAGACTGTTTTTT.

This chain joins TRBV28 and TRBJ1-5, with TRBD1 as a possible D gene (6 bases). CDR1 MDHEN and CDR2 SYDVKM come from the germline V gene. CDR3 size: 15 residues. V lost 3 bases, J lost 1 base, and 10 bases lay in between. In DNA form, the CDR3 reads TGTGCCAGCAGTTTGGGGGGGCTCAGCAATCAGCCCCAGCATTTT. Translated, it gives CASSLGGLSNQPQHF.

This chain uses TRBV19 with TRBJ2-1; 8 positions agree with TRBD2. This CDR3 is 15 amino acids long. V shed 5 bases, J shed 1 base, and the junction held 4 bases outside the gene matches. Per the germline V gene, CDR1 is LNHDA and CDR2 is SQIVND (reference sequence). The DNA for the CDR3 is TGTGCCAGTAGTGGGAGCGGGAGATCCTACAATGAGCAGTTCTTC. Its translation is CASSGSGRSYNEQFF.

The chain links TRBV5-4 to TRBJ2-4, with TRBD2 identical over 11 bases. This CDR3 has 16 residues. Germline CDR1 reads SGHNT; CDR2 reads YYREEE (reference sequence). V lost 4 bases, J lost 9 bases, and 12 bases stayed unmatched. The CDR3 nucleotides read TGTGCCAGCAGCAGCAGACTAGCGGGGCCTGGCGGCATTCAGTACTTC. It is translated as CASSSRLAGPGGIQYF.

With respect to this clone: Additional DNA sequences in this sample encode the identical CDR3. The chain uses TRBV29-1 and TRBJ1-1; a possible D gene is TRBD1 (5 bases). Germline values: CDR1 SQVTM, CDR2 ANQGSEA. This CDR3 is 14 amino acids long. Deletions cut 1 base from V and 4 bases from J, with 13 bases between. CDR3 sequence reads: CSVEVSGGGTEAFF. CDR3 bases: TGCAGCGTTGAAGTTAGTGGGGGGGGCACTGAAGCTTTCTTT.

The chain couples TRBV11-3 to TRBJ2-7; 7 nucleotides line up with TRBD1. CDR3 length: 12 residues. The V gene's germline CDR1 is SGHNT and CDR2 YENEEA. The trim removed 5 bases at V and 5 bases at J, leaving 3 bases unmatched. DNA for the CDR3: TGTGCCAGCAGCCCCGACAGGGACGAGCAGTACTTC. This gives the protein CASSPDRDEQYF.

The chain employs TRBV7-9 and TRBJ1-1, with D perhaps matching TRBD1 (6 bases). V was shortened by 2 bases and J by 1 base, with 11 bases between the two germline ends. This CDR3 is 15 amino acids long. Per germline, CDR1 SEHNR and CDR2 FQNEAQ (reference sequence). CDR3 in amino acids: CASSLREQGNTEAFF. DNA of the CDR3: TGTGCCAGCAGCTTAAGGGAACAGGGGAACACTGAAGCTTTCTTT.

V and J are TRBV6-4 and TRBJ2-3; D is perhaps TRBD2 (7 bases). Germline V CDR1 and CDR2: MRHNA, SNTAGT. With 5 bases removed from V and 5 bases from J, the gap between germline ends came to 26 bases. This CDR3 has 18 residues. CDR3 nucleotides: TGTGCCAGCAGTCGTCGGCCCTCGGTGGCGGGGGCCGAAGATACGCAGTATTTT. Protein: CASSRRPSVAGAEDTQYF.

The V and J genes are TRBV19 and TRBJ1-3; D ambiguous. The CDR3 runs 10 residues. CDR1 and CDR2 (germline): LNHDA, SQIVND (reference sequence). Trimming removed 6 bases from V and 8 bases from J, with 5 bases in between. DNA for the CDR3: TGTGCCAGTAGATTCGACACCATATATTTT. Its protein is CASRFDTIYF.

The rearrangement joins TRBV10-3 to TRBJ2-5; TRBD2 matches at 8 bases. With 4 bases clipped from V and 6 bases from J, the junction kept 10 bases outside the gene matches. This CDR3 contains 15 residues. CDR1 ENHRY and CDR2 SYGVKD come from the germline V gene. The CDR3 sequence: CAISGREESVKTQYF. The CDR3 DNA is TGTGCCATCAGTGGGCGGGAGGAGAGCGTGAAGACCCAGTACTTC.

This chain links TRBV19 with TRBJ2-7; unclear D gene. Germline-derived CDR1 and CDR2 are LNHDA and SQIVND (reference sequence). The ends were cut back, 5 bases at V and 3 bases at J, with 5 bases in the middle. The CDR3 covers 11 residues. This CDR3 reads CASSLFYEQYF. For the CDR3, the DNA is TGTGCCAGTAGTCTGTTCTACGAGCAGTACTTC.

V is TRBV29-1 and J is TRBJ1-1; 10 bases agree with TRBD1. Trimming at V came to 5 bases and at J to 2 bases, leaving 5 bases not matched to a gene. Germline V lookup: CDR1 SQVTM, CDR2 ANQGSEA. The CDR3 has 14 residues. CDR3 sequence reads: CSVWTGGTNTEAFF. The CDR3 region has the DNA TGCAGCGTTTGGACAGGGGGGACAAACACTGAAGCTTTCTTT.

V gene TRBV9 combines with J gene TRBJ2-7; 7 positions agree with TRBD2. CDR3 size: 15 residues. The ends lost 0 bases at V and 2 bases at J; junction bases unmatched: 5. Germline V CDR1 and CDR2: SGDLS, YYNGEE. The CDR3 coding sequence is TGTGCCAGCAGCGTAGGGGGGAGGGGAGCCTACGAGCAGTACTTC. Its protein product is CASSVGGRGAYEQYF.

The chain links TRBV7-9 to TRBJ1-1; D is ambiguous. Germline assignment: CDR1 SEHNR and CDR2 FQNEAQ (reference sequence). V was pared by 5 bases and J by 1 base, with 14 bases between. The CDR3 has 15 amino acids. CDR3 sequence reads: CASSRLNSGNTEAFF. The CDR3 DNA reads as TGTGCCAGCAGCCGCCTGAATTCGGGGAACACTGAAGCTTTCTTT.

The V gene is TRBV27, the J gene TRBJ1-1; the D is unclear. Germline CDR1 is MNHEY and CDR2 is SMNVEV (reference sequence). The CDR3 extends over 14 amino acids. V was shortened by 3 bases and J by 4 bases, with 12 bases between the two germline ends. The CDR3, as DNA: TGTGCCAGCAGTTTCTGGGGTGAGGGCACTGAAGCTTTCTTT. Its translation is CASSFWGEGTEAFF.

The gene calls are TRBV30 and TRBJ2-1, with a tentative D call TRBD2 (5 bases). Germline V gene sequence: CDR1 GTSNPN, CDR2 SVGIG (reference sequence). Trimming shortened V by 3 bases and J by 4 bases, and 7 bases separated the two germline ends. The CDR3 extends over 12 amino acids. DNA for the CDR3: TGTGCCTGGAGACGGGGTTACAATGAGCAGTTCTTC. It codes for CAWRRGYNEQFF.

The J gene is TRBJ1-1, the V gene TRBV6-5; D perhaps matches TRBD1 (5 bases). Germline CDR1 MNHEY, CDR2 SVGAGI. The V and J ends lost 0 bases and 1 base respectively, with 9 bases between them. The CDR3 has 15 amino acids. CDR3 in amino acids: CASSYSQAPNTEAFF. CDR3 coding DNA: TGTGCCAGCAGTTACTCACAGGCCCCGAACACTGAAGCTTTCTTT.

The chain recombines TRBV4-1 with TRBJ2-1, with TRBD2 matching 10 bases. The CDR3 length is 17 residues. CDR1 is MGHRA and CDR2 is YSYEKL in the germline V gene. The V gene end was trimmed by 0 bases and the J gene end by 5 bases; junction bases not matched to a gene: 7. The CDR3 region has the DNA TGCGCCAGCAGCCAAGATCCGCTAGCGGGAGTTAACAATGAGCAGTTCTTC. It codes for CASSQDPLAGVNNEQFF.

As regards this clone: The junction differs from germline at one of its ends, possibly a read error. This rearrangement joins TRBV4-1 to TRBJ1-2; 8 nucleotides align to TRBD1. CDR3 length equals 14 residues. The germline CDR1 and CDR2 sequences are MGHRA and YSYEKL. CDR3 bases: TGCGCCAGCGCGTGGACAGGGTTGGACTACGGCTACACCTTC. Encoded protein: CASAWTGLDYGYTF.

The rearrangement joins TRBV5-4 to TRBJ2-3; the D gene is possibly TRBD1 (5 bases). With 5 bases removed from V and 2 bases from J, the gap between germline ends came to 18 bases. CDR1 is SGHNT, CDR2 YYREEE, per germline (reference sequence). The CDR3 extends over 16 amino acids. The CDR3 bases are TGTGCCAGCAGTTCCGACGTGGGGCGGCTCACAGATACGCAGTATTTT. This encodes CASSSDVGRLTDTQYF.

This clone is a singleton in its sample. The genes are TRBV5-1 and TRBJ1-2; 8 bases line up with TRBD1. Germline V gene sequence: CDR1 SGHRS, CDR2 YFSETQ. The V gene end was trimmed by 4 bases and the J gene end by 2 bases; junction bases not matched to a gene: 4. The CDR3 loop spans 14 amino acids. In DNA form, the CDR3 reads TGCGCCAGCAGCAAGACAGGGGACAACTATGGCTACACCTTC. It yields the protein CASSKTGDNYGYTF.

V usage is TRBV30 and J usage is TRBJ1-1; 8 bases are shared with TRBD1. Germline V CDR1 and CDR2: GTSNPN, SVGIG (reference sequence). The trim removed 1 base at V and 13 bases at J, leaving 14 bases unmatched. This CDR3 is 14 amino acids long. The CDR3 DNA reads TGTGCCTGGAGTGACGAAAGGGACAGGCCGCATAATTTCTTT. Protein product: CAWSDERDRPHNFF. Looking up the rest from reference TRBV30 and TRBJ1-1 gives the full variable domain: SQTIHQWPATLVQPVGSPLSLECTVEGTSNPNLYWYRQAAGRGLQLLFYSVGIGQISSEVPQNLSASRPQDRQFILSSKKLLLSDSGFYLCAWSDERDRPHNFFGQGTRLTVV.

In this sample, this clone turned up once. This chain connects TRBV27 to TRBJ1-6, with 7 bases that match TRBD1. CDR1 and CDR2 (germline): MNHEY, SMNVEV (reference sequence). V lost 5 bases to trimming and J lost 5 bases; unmatched junction nucleotides: 6. CDR3 size: 15 residues. The CDR3 loop is CASSPPGTDNSPLHF. The CDR3 region has the DNA TGTGCCAGCAGTCCGCCCGGGACAGATAATTCACCCCTCCACTTT.

This chain connects TRBV5-4 to TRBJ1-1; D is possibly TRBD1 (6 bases). The germline V and J ends were trimmed by 2 bases and 0 bases, with 8 bases remaining between them. The CDR3 spans 14 residues. The V gene's germline CDR1 is SGHNT and CDR2 YYREEE (reference sequence). The CDR3 nucleotides read TGTGCCAGCAGCTTACAGGGAGTGAACACTGAAGCTTTCTTT. This codes for CASSLQGVNTEAFF.

The V call is TRBV9, the J call TRBJ2-1, with 11 bases aligning to TRBD2. V was pared by 0 bases and J by 2 bases, with 13 bases of the junction left unmatched. This CDR3 has 20 amino acids. Germline assignment: CDR1 SGDLS and CDR2 YYNGEE. The CDR3 nucleotides read TGTGCCAGCAGCGTAGGCGGGGGACTAGCGGATTCTACCGCCTACAATGAGCAGTTCTTC. It encodes CASSVGGGLADSTAYNEQFF.

J is TRBJ2-7 and V is TRBV4-2; a weak D match, TRBD2 (6 bases). Per the germline V gene, CDR1 is LGHNA and CDR2 is YNFKEQ. This CDR3 spans 14 amino acids. Trimming shortened V by 6 bases and J by 3 bases, and 15 bases separated the two germline ends. This CDR3 reads CASSGAGRYYEQYF. CDR3 nucleotide sequence: TGTGCCAGCAGTGGCGCGGGGAGGTACTACGAGCAGTACTTC.

J is TRBJ1-2 and V is TRBV10-3; 7 nucleotides align to TRBD1. The CDR3 contains 13 residues. With V trimmed by 3 bases and J by 6 bases, 4 bases remained unmatched. The V gene's germline CDR1 is ENHRY and CDR2 SYGVKD. CDR3 sequence (DNA): TGTGCCATCAGTGACCCAGGGGGAGATGGCTACACCTTC. Translation gives CAISDPGGDGYTF.

The chain combines TRBV30 with TRBJ1-1; maybe TRBD1 (5 bases). This CDR3 has 13 residues. The V and J ends lost 2 bases and 3 bases respectively, with 10 bases between them. Germline assignment: CDR1 GTSNPN and CDR2 SVGIG (reference sequence). The CDR3 DNA reads as TGTGCCTGGAGTCCCAGGGTAGACACTGAAGCTTTCTTT. This gives the protein CAWSPRVDTEAFF.

This clone was counted a few times. The gene calls are TRBV18 and TRBJ2-2; TRBD1 aligns across 7 bases. The CDR3 contains 18 residues. The germline gives CDR1 KGHSH, CDR2 LQKENI. Trimming at V came to 5 bases and at J to 0 bases, leaving 12 bases not matched to a gene. This CDR3 reads CASSTPRDSPSNTGELFF. CDR3 in DNA: TGTGCCAGCTCAACGCCGAGGGACAGCCCTTCGAACACCGGGGAGCTGTTTTTT.

V usage is TRBV6-1 and J usage is TRBJ2-7; 7 bases align to TRBD1. After removal of 5 bases from V and 3 bases from J, the junction contained 7 bases not matched to a gene. This CDR3 contains 14 residues. Per the germline V gene, CDR1 is MNHNS and CDR2 is SASEGT. CDR3 DNA sequence: TGTGCCAGCAGTTTCGAGACAGGGTACTACGAGCAGTACTTC. Amino acids: CASSFETGYYEQYF.

V and J are TRBV11-3 and TRBJ2-7, with 7 positions matching TRBD1. Germline trimming cut 4 bases from V and 4 bases from J; bases unmatched to any gene: 7. The CDR3 extends over 14 amino acids. CDR1 and CDR2 (germline): SGHNT, YENEEA. DNA of the CDR3: TGTGCCAGCAGCTCGACAGGGATGGAGTACGAGCAGTACTTC. Residues: CASSSTGMEYEQYF. The full variable domain, rest sourced from reference TRBV11-3 and TRBJ2-7, is EAGVVQSPRYKIIEKKQPVAFWCNPISGHNTLYWYLQNLGQGPELLIRYENEEAVDDSQLPKDRFSAERLKGVDSTLKIQPAELGDSAVYLCASSSTGMEYEQYFGPGTRLTVT.